This T cell receptor beta chain is drawn from a study of STAT5B mutations in CD4+ large granular lymphocyte leukemia. Source study methods: The detection floor for productive clonotype frequency was 2.59 x 10-5. Sequencing used immunoSEQ multiplex PCR; TCRdb keeps in-frame clones, though not all of them. Clonal size and the V and J genes are those of that table, whereas D and trimming came from the DNA. The profile shows 30,000 to 35,000 clones, 70% to 90% of them singletons. Germline assignment: CDR1 MNHNS and CDR2 SASEGT. This CDR3 contains 14 residues. Trimming stripped 6 bases from V and 1 base from J, with 12 bases between. In the case of this clone: Its antigen is currently unknown.

Study-level findings and limits: 8/27 top patient clones versus 2/35 control clones were TRBV06-family. About 24% of private leukemic clonotypes occurred rarely in other patients' non-leukemic repertoires. Without HLA matching, higher CD4+ than CD8+ T-LGLL clonality could reflect small sample size.

The origin of this receptor is a human donor in good health. Sample: CD4+ T cells from blood buffy coats. The J gene is TRBJ1-1, the V gene TRBV6-1, with D perhaps TRBD1 (6 bases). CDR3 protein: CASSMQGPNTEAFF. The CDR3 DNA follows: TGTGCCAGCAGCATGCAGGGGCCGAACACTGAAGCTTTCTTT.